The 23 T cell receptor beta chains in this list originate from one sample, sequenced in a study of PD-1 blockade in classical Hodgkin lymphoma. Some clones are missing from TCRdb's copy, which holds only in-frame ones; the method was immunoSEQ multiplex PCR. The sample yields some 100,000 clones, about 89% seen once. Every single patient, without exception, relapsed after autologous stem cell transplantation, and brentuximab vedotin exposure varied. This specimen was peripheral blood mononuclear cells (PBMCs), taken before the second cycle of nivolumab. The receptors stem from a human donor with classical Hodgkin lymphoma.

The chain recombines TRBV10-3 with TRBJ2-7; maybe TRBD1 (5 bases). The CDR3 length is 16 residues. Trimming shortened V by 2 bases and J by 6 bases, and 20 bases separated the two germline ends. Germline V gene data show CDR1 as ENHRY and CDR2 as SYGVKD. CDR3 DNA sequence: TGTGCCATCAGTGAGCAGGGTCCAGGGTCGGGTGGCGAGCAGTACTTC. Translation: CAISEQGPGSGGEQYF.

The chain has TRBV19 and TRBJ1-5; tentative D call: TRBD1 (5 bases). The CDR3 is 15 amino acids. V was clipped by 6 bases and J by 0 bases, with 12 bases between them. Germline V gene data show CDR1 as LNHDA and CDR2 as SQIVND (reference sequence). The CDR3 DNA sequence: TGTGCCAGTAGGGAGACAGTATATAGCAATCAGCCCCAGCATTTT. This gives the protein CASRETVYSNQPQHF.

The chain combines TRBV12-2 with TRBJ2-7; the D call TRBD2 from the table was never checked on the DNA. TRBV12-2 is shown as a pseudogene. CDR3 size: 14 residues. The CDR3 reads CASHVQGTPTGGYF. In DNA form, the CDR3 reads TGTGCAAGTCACGTCCAGGGAACCCCTACGGGGGGGTACTTC.

The rearrangement joins TRBV7-2 to TRBJ2-7; D not resolved. The CDR3 is made up of 11 amino acids. The ends were cut back, 4 bases at V and 2 bases at J, with 3 bases in the middle. Germline V gene sequence: CDR1 SGHTA, CDR2 FQGNSA. The CDR3 spells CASSYAYEQYF. Written as DNA, the CDR3 is TGTGCCAGCAGCTACGCCTACGAGCAGTACTTC.

The chain carries TRBV2 and TRBJ1-2; TRBD1 matches at 7 bases. The CDR3 has 14 amino acids. Germline lookup yields CDR1 SNHLY and CDR2 FYNNEI. V shed 5 bases, J shed 5 bases, and the junction held 8 bases outside the gene matches. The CDR3 region is CASSRDRVIYGYTF. The CDR3 bases are TGTGCCAGCAGTCGGGACAGAGTGATTTATGGCTACACCTTC.

The V gene is TRBV11-3, the J gene TRBJ2-3; D unresolved. CDR1 is SGHNT, CDR2 YENEEA, per germline. The CDR3 contains 14 residues. The V and J ends lost 5 bases and 0 bases respectively, with 9 bases between them. The CDR3: CASSLGLSTDTQYF. In DNA form, the CDR3 reads TGTGCCAGCAGCCTAGGGCTCAGCACAGATACGCAGTATTTT.

V is TRBV6-6 and J is TRBJ2-3, with D possibly matching TRBD2 (6 bases). Per the germline V gene, CDR1 is MNHNY and CDR2 is SVGAGI (reference sequence). The CDR3 is 12 residues long. Trimming removed 5 bases from V and 5 bases from J, with 8 bases in between. CDR3 amino acids: CASSQTRDTQYF. The CDR3 DNA reads TGTGCCAGCAGTCAGACTAGAGATACGCAGTATTTT.

This clone was observed once. The rearrangement uses TRBV2 and TRBJ2-5, with 10 bases identical to TRBD2. This CDR3 spans 15 amino acids. Germline CDR1 and CDR2: SNHLY and FYNNEI. V dropped 1 base and J dropped 5; count of bases not matched to a gene: 4. CDR3 loop: CASSEGLAGAETQYF. CDR3 sequence (DNA): TGTGCCAGCAGTGAAGGGCTAGCGGGGGCCGAGACCCAGTACTTC.

The CDR3 nucleotides read TGTGCCAGTAGTATGGGGGCACGGAGCAATCAGCCCCAGCATTTT. This translates into CASSMGARSNQPQHF. The V call is TRBV19, the J call TRBJ1-5; tentatively, D is TRBD1 (6 bases). The CDR3 contains 15 residues. Germline assignment: CDR1 LNHDA and CDR2 SQIVND (reference sequence). The V end lost 3 bases, the J end lost 1 base, and 10 bases lay between the germline ends.

This chain uses TRBV7-9 with TRBJ2-3; 12 bases are a match to TRBD2. V lost 8 bases to trimming and J lost 6 bases; unmatched junction nucleotides: 15. The length of the CDR3 is 17 residues. Germline CDR1 is SEHNR and CDR2 is FQNEAQ (reference sequence). The DNA of the CDR3 is TGTGCCAGCGCGCTAGCGGGGGGGGTATTTGCTCCTGATACGCAGTATTTT. Translated, it gives CASALAGGVFAPDTQYF.

The V gene is TRBV6-5, the J gene TRBJ2-7, with a weak D call TRBD1 (8 bases). The V end was cut by 6 bases, the J end by 6 bases, with 18 bases between. This CDR3 contains 14 residues. CDR1 is MNHEY, CDR2 SVGAGI, per germline. The CDR3 DNA reads TGTGCCAGCAGCGCTCGGGACAGGACTAGCGAGCAGTACTTC. Translating gives CASSARDRTSEQYF.

This chain links TRBV5-1 with TRBJ2-7, with D tentatively TRBD1 (5 bases). Germline values: CDR1 SGHRS, CDR2 YFSETQ. The CDR3 covers 14 residues. V shed 4 bases and J shed 1 base, with 12 bases lying between them. CDR3 bases: TGCGCCAGCAGCCCCGAAGGGGCGTCCTACGAGCAGTACTTC. Its translation: CASSPEGASYEQYF.

V and J are TRBV7-9 and TRBJ1-2, with a tentative D call TRBD1 (5 bases). Trimming removed 5 bases at V and 6 bases at J, with 10 bases between. In germline, CDR1 is SEHNR, CDR2 FQNEAQ (reference sequence). The CDR3 consists of 12 residues. The CDR3 DNA follows: TGTGCCAGCAGCCCTGGGGGGAATGGCTACACCTTC. The encoded protein is CASSPGGNGYTF.

This clone was counted a few times. This sequence joins TRBV6-1 and TRBJ2-7, with a weak D call TRBD2 (6 bases). Germline CDR1 is MNHNS and CDR2 is SASEGT. V lost 2 bases and J lost 6, with 17 bases in between. The CDR3 has 15 residues. The DNA for the CDR3 is TGTGCCAGCAGTGAATGGCGGGGTATGTCATCCGAGCAGTACTTC. It is translated as CASSEWRGMSSEQYF.

V is TRBV21-1 and J is TRBJ2-5; the table's D call of TRBD1 was not tested on the DNA. TRBV21-1 is labeled a pseudogene. This CDR3 is 12 amino acids long. CDR3 residues: CASGTAQETQYF. The CDR3 DNA sequence: TGTGCCAGCGGGACAGCGCAAGAGACCCAGTACTTC.

This chain uses TRBV5-1 with TRBJ2-7; D possibly corresponds to TRBD1 (7 bases). The CDR3 spans 15 residues. V was clipped by 5 bases and J by 0 bases, with 15 bases between them. Germline CDR1 is SGHRS and CDR2 is YFSETQ. CDR3 DNA: TGCGCCAGCAGTAACCAGGGGGGTTCCTCCTACGAGCAGTACTTC. It encodes CASSNQGGSSYEQYF.

V usage is TRBV4-1 and J usage is TRBJ2-3, with D tentatively TRBD2 (6 bases). The CDR3 is made up of 20 amino acids. Trimming took off 0 bases at V and 0 bases at J, with 22 bases between the two ends. The germline V gene encodes CDR1 MGHRA and CDR2 YSYEKL. Written as DNA, the CDR3 is TGCGCCAGCAGCCAAGATCAAAACGGTTGGGGGGTTACTAGCACAGATACGCAGTATTTT. It encodes CASSQDQNGWGVTSTDTQYF.

This rearrangement joins TRBV6-1 to TRBJ2-7, with D possibly being TRBD1 (5 bases). The V and J ends lost 6 bases and 0 bases respectively, with 15 bases between them. CDR3 length equals 15 residues. From germline, CDR1 is MNHNS and CDR2 SASEGT. Here the CDR3 DNA reads TGTGCCAGCAGCCCCCGTGAAGGGGTCTCCTACGAGCAGTACTTC. Protein sequence: CASSPREGVSYEQYF.

The gene calls are TRBV5-1 and TRBJ2-7; D is uncertain. Germline CDR1 reads SGHRS; CDR2 reads YFSETQ. The CDR3 covers 12 residues. Trimming shortened V by 4 bases and J by 6 bases, and 11 bases separated the two germline ends. CDR3 bases: TGCGCCAGCAGCCGGAATCCGTCCGAGCAGTACTTC. Translation gives CASSRNPSEQYF.

The rearrangement joins TRBV2 to TRBJ1-6; maybe TRBD1 (6 bases). V was clipped by 3 bases and J by 3 bases, with 18 bases between them. The CDR3 is made up of 18 amino acids. Germline V gene sequence: CDR1 SNHLY, CDR2 FYNNEI. CDR3 DNA: TGTGCCAGCAGTGACCTGGCTCACAGGGACCTCTATAATTCACCCCTCCACTTT. Protein product: CASSDLAHRDLYNSPLHF.

The chain carries TRBV30 and TRBJ2-2; D remains unclear. Trimming stripped 0 bases from V and 3 bases from J, with 14 bases between. The CDR3 covers 16 residues. Germline lookup yields CDR1 GTSNPN and CDR2 SVGIG (reference sequence). In nucleotides, the CDR3 is TGTGCCTGGAGTGTAAGCTTCCGGGCCGACACCGGGGAGCTGTTTTTT. Its translation is CAWSVSFRADTGELFF.

This clone was counted only a few times. The same CDR3 arises from other DNA sequences in this sample as well. V and J are TRBV11-2 and TRBJ1-2, with TRBD1 as a possible D gene (6 bases). This CDR3 region has 15 residues. Trimming shortened V by 2 bases and J by 1 base, and 11 bases separated the two germline ends. Germline CDR1 and CDR2: SGHAT and FQNNGV. The CDR3 loop reads CASSLIRGRNYGYTF. In DNA, the CDR3 is TGTGCCAGCAGCTTAATTCGGGGGCGTAACTATGGCTACACCTTC.

This clone occurred a few times. The chain uses TRBV19 and TRBJ1-6; tentative D call: TRBD1 (5 bases). The germline CDR1 and CDR2 sequences are LNHDA and SQIVND (reference sequence). The CDR3 totals 16 residues. V was pared by 4 bases and J by 10 bases, with 20 bases between. The CDR3 is CASSTQDAARDSPLHF. CDR3 sequence (DNA): TGTGCCAGTAGTACTCAGGACGCCGCCCGGGACTCACCCCTCCACTTT.